A selection of T cell receptor beta chains follows, all from one sample in a study of beta chain features in type 1 diabetes. Clones were sequenced by immunoSEQ multiplex PCR, and TCRdb holds only the in-frame ones, with some missing. The sample includes 200,000 to 300,000 clones, roughly 21% of them seen just once. Sequencing input: naive CD4+ T cells from blood. Receptors were obtained from a woman in her forties with type 1 diabetes. CDR3s leave out the opening cysteine and the closing phenylalanine or tryptophan. Clone size is not always given. Where it is, it says once, few, many or a class for expanded clones.

J,V,size,CDR3
TRBJ1-4,TRBV30,once,ALVVSPSRPTNEKLF
TRBJ2-7,TRBV19,-,ASQEGAGEQY
TRBJ2-1,TRBV5-4,few,ASSFRLAGGNEQF
TRBJ2-3,TRBV28,-,ASRVRGRRLGTDTQY
TRBJ1-1,TRBV18,-,ASSPDTSEDTEAF
TRBJ1-2,TRBV9,once,ASSAGQGAGGGYT
TRBJ1-1,TRBV2,few,ASRAGTGGVEAF
TRBJ1-4,TRBV2,-,ASSPGTSNEKLF
TRBJ2-6,TRBV7-3,-,ASSLVSSGANVLT
TRBJ2-5,TRBV2,-,ASSSIQETQY
TRBJ2-1,TRBV9,-,ASSFRTSPFGYNEQF
TRBJ1-2,TRBV18,-,ASSPGDWRGDSDGYT
TRBJ2-1,TRBV7-2,-,ASSPTSSHNEQF
TRBJ2-3,TRBV7-3,-,ASSLDSYTDTQY
TRBJ2-3,TRBV5-1,-,ASSLGQGMDTQY
TRBJ2-7,TRBV5-4,few,ASSLGQNYEQY
TRBJ2-5,TRBV29-1,-,SGGLAQETQY
TRBJ1-2,TRBV9,few,ASSAGTAYGYT
TRBJ1-1,TRBV6-6,-,ATSVGTEAF
TRBJ2-1,TRBV30,-,AWRGQGKHEQF
TRBJ2-2,TRBV9,few,ASSVVGETLAGELF
TRBJ1-2,TRBV29-1,few,SVDIGQAPGAYGYT
TRBJ2-1,TRBV9,few,ASSLELAGGNEQF
TRBJ1-1,TRBV5-4,few,ASSLEGARKTEAF
TRBJ2-3,TRBV15,-,ATRDRGGTDTQY
TRBJ1-5,TRBV30,few,AWSRDRDQPQH
TRBJ2-1,TRBV6-9,few,ASSYSRNEQF
TRBJ2-5,TRBV27,-,ASSFHGSGGLETQY
TRBJ1-1,TRBV6-1,-,ASRSLNTEAF
TRBJ2-7,TRBV5-1,few,ASSLAGTGTSEQY
TRBJ1-1,TRBV19,-,ASSTVMNTEAF
TRBJ2-7,TRBV29-1,few,SVEETTYEQY
TRBJ2-5,TRBV28,-,ASRPPGTQSKETQY
TRBJ2-3,TRBV5-6,few,ASSLVLAGGPLTDTQY
TRBJ2-4,TRBV5-4,-,ASSMGTADGKNIQY
TRBJ1-2,TRBV7-9,few,ASSLEGGGGYT
TRBJ2-7,TRBV5-1,few,ASSLERSSYEQY
TRBJ2-6,TRBV2,-,ASKAFLSSGANVLT
TRBJ2-1,TRBV5-1,-,ASSLGTYNEQF
TRBJ1-2,TRBV9,-,ASSVTDTYGYT
TRBJ2-5,TRBV4-1,-,ASSQVDTQETQY
TRBJ1-2,TRBV4-3,few,ASSQAGRASGYT
TRBJ1-2,TRBV5-1,-,ASRGVDYGYT
TRBJ2-6,TRBV7-3,few,ASSRGSGANVLT
TRBJ2-5,TRBV7-2,-,ASSLSISGGETQY
TRBJ2-5,TRBV5-1,-,ASSADGLAGGETQY
TRBJ1-5,TRBV5-1,-,ASSATGTEFNQPQH
TRBJ2-5,TRBV9,-,ASSPGGSGRAWETQY
TRBJ1-1,TRBV29-1,-,SVRSGDTEAF
TRBJ1-2,TRBV7-9,-,ASSLTTVTYGYT
TRBJ2-7,TRBV29-1,-,SVVGTAGSYEQY
TRBJ1-5,TRBV6-4,few,ASSSGPNQPQH
TRBJ2-7,TRBV7-2,few,ASSAGGAQGEQY
TRBJ1-1,TRBV5-1,few,ASSLRETEAF